This TCR beta chain was sequenced in a study of T cell changes during pregnancy in multiple sclerosis. Method: immunoSEQ multiplex PCR; TCRdb's copy keeps in-frame clones and lacks some. The table lists more than 35,000 clones, approximately 94% of them singletons. The germline V and J ends were trimmed by 4 bases and 0 bases, with 10 bases remaining between them. Germline CDR1 is SGHRS and CDR2 is YFSETQ. The CDR3 runs 14 residues. The material was CD4+ T cells from peripheral blood mononuclear cells, obtained in the second trimester of pregnancy. This TCR was sampled from a female donor with multiple sclerosis, enrolled in a pregnancy study. The chain carries TRBV5-1 and TRBJ1-1, with no clear D. CDR3: CASSTNPLNTEAFF. In nucleotides, the CDR3 is TGCGCCAGCAGCACAAATCCCCTGAACACTGAAGCTTTCTTT.